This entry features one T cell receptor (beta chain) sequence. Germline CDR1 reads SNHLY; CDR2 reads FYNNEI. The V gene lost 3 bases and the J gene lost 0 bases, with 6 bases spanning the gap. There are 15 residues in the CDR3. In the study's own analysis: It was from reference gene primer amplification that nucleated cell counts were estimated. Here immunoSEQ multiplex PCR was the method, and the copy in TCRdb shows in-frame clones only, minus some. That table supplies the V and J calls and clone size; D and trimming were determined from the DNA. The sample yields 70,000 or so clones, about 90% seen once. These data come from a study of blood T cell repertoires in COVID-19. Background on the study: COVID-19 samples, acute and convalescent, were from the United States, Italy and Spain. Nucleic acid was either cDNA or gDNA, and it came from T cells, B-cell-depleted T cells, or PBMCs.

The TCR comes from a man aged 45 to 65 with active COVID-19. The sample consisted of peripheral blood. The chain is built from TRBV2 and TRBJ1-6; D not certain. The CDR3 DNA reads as TGTGCCAGCAGTGAGGAGAGCTCCTATAATTCACCCCTCCACTTT. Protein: CASSEESSYNSPLHF.